This T cell receptor beta chain was identified in a study of CD8 T cells in ankylosing spondylitis. Overall study results and limits: In the blood and synovial fluid of reactive arthritis, some motif variants had been previously reported. Disease-linked clones bore a CD8+ phenotype and were relatively rare in peripheral blood. A TCR beta motif made of fewer than ten highly homologous variants seemed typical of ankylosing spondylitis blood. Reportedly, disease-linked clones are significantly enriched in ankylosing spondylitis patients' matched synovial fluid.

Library preparation for TCR beta used quantitative 5'-RACE with molecular barcodes. TCRdb reanalysed the 5' RACE reads using MiXCR and keeps one entry per CDR3 protein. The data hold a few hundred thousand distinct CDR3 sequences, with approximately 20% observed a single time. Trimming at V came to 4 bases and at J to 6 bases, leaving 3 bases not matched to a gene. The CDR3 sequence is 13 residues long. Germline V CDR1 and CDR2: MNHNY, SVGAGI (reference sequence). This clonotype was recorded a few times. The target antigen is unknown. Sequencing input: blood, either unsorted or a sorted T cell fraction (not recorded which). This clonotype was obtained from a male donor with ankylosing spondylitis. The rearrangement uses TRBV6-6 and TRBJ1-5, with 7 nucleotides matching TRBD1. The CDR3 DNA is TGTGCCAGCAGTTGGGCAGGGGGTCAGCCCCAGCATTTT. Its translation is CASSWAGGQPQHF.